This T cell receptor beta chain appears in the sequencing data of a study of neurological immune-mediated disorders. Germline CDR1 SGHVS, CDR2 FNYEAQ. V lost 1 base and J lost 8, with 14 bases in between. This CDR3 comprises 14 residues. TCRdb itself ran the 5' RACE reads through MiXCR, one entry per CDR3 protein. The table includes 77,000 or so distinct CDR3 sequences, 9.4% detected once. This TCR came from a man aged 50 to 59 in good health. V gene TRBV7-6 combines with J gene TRBJ1-2; no reliable D call. Sequencing used PBMCs. The CDR3 loop is CASSLVAKGEGYTF. CDR3 nucleotide sequence: TGTGCCAGCAGCTTAGTGGCAAAGGGAGAGGGCTACACCTTC.